A single sample is the source of the 3 T cell receptor beta chains below, sequenced in a study of cytomegalovirus exposure and HLA in healthy donors. A multiplex PCR was run with 60 Vbeta primers and 13 Jbeta primers. Produced via immunoSEQ multiplex PCR; TCRdb's table is partial and in-frame only. Found here are around 250,000 clones, 70% to 90% of them singletons; the top ten hold 7% to 9%. Specimen: PBMCs. The receptor set was obtained from a woman aged 55-69 years in good health and CMV-seropositive.

CDR3 sequence reads: CASSQKRTSGNTGELFF. The DNA for the CDR3 is TGTGCCAGCAGCCAAAAGAGGACTAGCGGAAACACCGGGGAGCTGTTTTTT. The rearrangement links TRBV14 to TRBJ2-2, with 10 bases matching TRBD2. The CDR3 is made up of 17 amino acids. In germline, CDR1 is SGHDN, CDR2 FVKESK. Germline trimming cut 2 bases from V and 2 bases from J; bases unmatched to any gene: 5. The full variable domain, its missing parts supplied by reference TRBV14 and TRBJ2-2, is EAGVTQFPSHSVIEKGQTVTLRCDPISGHDNLYWYRRVMGKEIKFLLHFVKESKQDESGMPNNRFLAERTGGTYSTLKVQPAELEDSGVYFCASSQKRTSGNTGELFFGEGSRLTVL.

The chain combines TRBV14 with TRBJ2-5, with a possible D match to TRBD1 (6 bases). CDR1 and CDR2 (germline): SGHDN, FVKESK. V was cut by 4 bases and J by 4 bases, with 10 bases left in between. The CDR3 is 13 amino acids. As DNA, the CDR3 is TGTGCCAGCAGCCGACGGGACACAGAGACCCAGTACTTC. The encoded protein is CASSRRDTETQYF.

The J gene is TRBJ2-7, the V gene TRBV29-1, with TRBD1 matching 9 bases. The CDR3 contains 16 residues. The junction had 7 bases not matched to a gene; V was cut back by 0 bases and J by 1 base. From germline, CDR1 is SQVTM and CDR2 ANQGSEA. CDR3 DNA sequence: TGCAGCGTTGAAGACCCTCCGGGACAGGGATCCTACGAGCAGTACTTC. It yields the protein CSVEDPPGQGSYEQYF.